This T cell receptor (beta chain) was captured by sequencing in a study of T cell repertoires in cytomegalovirus infection. Overall study context: CMV infection and matching HLA type were both indicated by public TCR beta signatures. The study's findings and limits: Cumulative public TCR beta family frequency identified CMV carriers with the relevant HLA. The study found HLA-C-restricted CMV-specific TCR beta clonotypes dominating the ex vivo response.

This CDR3 region has 15 residues. V was shortened by 4 bases and J by 3 bases, with 16 bases between the two germline ends. CDR1 and CDR2 (germline): MGHRA, YSYEKL. This clonotype showed up many times. The antigen remains undetermined. TCRdb recomputed calls from the reads with MiXCR, one row per CDR3 protein. The data contain some 270,000 distinct CDR3 sequences, over 15% of them seen just once; the ten biggest clones take up around half. The chain carries TRBV4-1 and TRBJ2-7; D not certain. The TCR comes from a human donor in good health (CMV status not recorded). Some clones in this sample may be carry-over from other donors' samples. Sequencing was carried out using CD8+ T cells from PBMCs. CDR3 amino acids: CASSRTRASYYEQYF. In nucleotides, the CDR3 is TGCGCCAGCAGCCGGACCCGGGCCTCCTACTACGAGCAGTACTTC.